This T cell receptor beta chain derives from a study of Tregs in tolerant kidney transplant recipients. Clones were read by immunoSEQ multiplex PCR, and TCRdb kept only the in-frame ones, dropping some. The profile shows about 72,000 clones, 92% of them singletons. The CDR3 is made up of 13 amino acids. CDR1 and CDR2 (germline): MNHEY, SMNVEV (reference sequence). Deletions cut 2 bases from V and 5 bases from J, with 7 bases between. The specimen was CD8+ T cells from blood, collected before the transplant. The sequence derives from a human donor who received a combined kidney and bone marrow transplant. This rearrangement joins TRBV27 to TRBJ2-1, with TRBD1 as a possible D gene (5 bases). CDR3 protein: CASSLDRHNEQFF. CDR3 nucleotides: TGTGCCAGCAGTTTAGACAGACACAATGAGCAGTTCTTC.